Below, one T cell receptor beta chain is given with its context. This clonotype was seen a handful of times. What this receptor recognizes is not known. The sample holds no much larger clone one base away, and base qualities are not on file. According to the germline V gene (reference sequence), CDR1 reads MNHEY and CDR2 reads SMNVEV. Counted from cysteine to phenylalanine, this CDR3 has 13 amino acids. Only the CDR3 DNA stays, 39 bases, in frame from base 1. The junction shows trimming of 5 bases on V and 2 bases on J, plus 10 bases between the germline ends. This specimen comes from a study of blood T cells in healthy people across ages (dated by TCRdb to the mid-2010s). Looking at the study overall: Template switching captured roughly one uniquely barcoded TCR beta cDNA molecule per two T cells in model experiments. To avoid experimental bias, donors of different ages were spread randomly across the sequencing lanes. Using deep sequencing normalized with unique cDNA molecular identifiers, the study measured how TCR beta repertoire diversity changes with age. Using the same blood draw, the study looked at two additional independent replicas of 1 million unique cDNA reads for two donors, one aged 18 to 30 and the other aged 80 or older. The donors were divided into four age groups: young (average around 15 years), middle-aged (roughly 40), aged (approximately 62) and long-lived (about 90).

Study-wide conclusions, independent of this receptor: As age increased, observed TCR beta diversity per million T cells dropped in a roughly linear way, and a significant reduction was already evident by age 40. Conclusive comparison of naive and antigen-experienced compartments was prevented by the profiling of bulk unsorted PBMCs. The CMV infection status of donors was not known, potentially confounding age-related changes in expanded clonotypes. Estimates of total diversity based on one million sequenced T cells were considered lower bounds and underestimates. Observed TCR beta diversity correlated strongly with the percentage of naive T cells measured by flow cytometry. Compared with the aged group, the long-lived group had more naive CD4+ T cells, fewer expanded clones and increased TCR diversity, a pattern suggesting age selection.

The library was made by 5' RACE. This sample was sequenced with an Illumina HiSeq 2500. A second PCR of about 6 to 12 cycles was run with a J-beta primer mix and a sample-barcoded 5' primer. A unique molecular identifier was introduced onto each TCR beta cDNA molecule by a template-switch 5' adaptor carrying 12 random nucleotides. Each sample yielded at least 2.5 million CDR3-containing paired-end reads. First-strand cDNA was synthesized from all RNA with the Mint cDNA synthesis kit, primed by a TRBC-specific oligonucleotide. All cDNA was treated with uracil-DNA glycosylase and then went through a first 18-cycle PCR with the universal primers M1SS and BC2_uni_R. The original pipeline was this. For normalization, 1 million high-quality reads, each with a distinct molecular identifier, were randomly selected from each sample. Reads sharing molecular identifiers were discarded rather than binned into consensus sequences. MiTCR, with a Q25 quality threshold and the strictest error-elimination algorithm, was used for CDR3 identification, clonotype clustering and error correction. Lower-bound total TCR beta diversity was estimated with a nonparametric unseen species model using Euler transformation. The public reads were reanalyzed by TCRdb: fastp trimming at Q25, MiXCR alignment, in-frame beta chains only. All rows with the same CDR3 protein become a single entry with the most common DNA and genes. The V and J calls here are based on TCRdb, not the publication. In all, the sample holds approximately 800,000 distinct CDR3 sequences, and about 48% of those were seen once. The ten largest clonotypes hold approximately 40% of the sample.

Donors were a few dozen systemically healthy Caucasian individuals from Russia aged about 6 to 100 years. About 9.6 milliliters of peripheral blood were collected from each donor into EDTA-treated Vacutainer tubes. Ficoll-Paque density-gradient centrifugation was used to isolate PBMCs, with at least 6.5 million per sample. Trizol reagent was used to extract total RNA from PBMCs, with at least 5.5 micrograms per sample. Naive CD45RAhigh/CD27high T cell percentages were measured by flow cytometry on a PBMC aliquot from every donor. Sequencing used blood. The rearrangement joined TRBV27 to TRBJ2-7; the D gene lacks a confident call. The source is a man older than 75 in good health. The DNA reads as follows: TGTGCCAGCAGTCCCCTCAGTACCTACGAGCAGTACTTC. Translation gives CASSPLSTYEQYF.